These 8 T cell receptor beta chains share one sample of origin, sequenced in a study of blood T cell repertoires in COVID-19. Using immunoSEQ multiplex PCR, the repertoire was profiled, and TCRdb retains in-frame clones only, with some absent. The table records 30,000 to 40,000 clones, approximately 81% of them present only once. Sequences were obtained from peripheral blood. These receptors came from a man aged 55 to 69 with COVID-19, enrolled during active disease.

The chain links TRBV6-5 to TRBJ1-5; the match to TRBD1 covers 8 bases. The CDR3 is made up of 15 amino acids. The ends lost 4 bases at V and 5 bases at J; junction bases unmatched: 7. Germline loops: CDR1 MNHEY, CDR2 SVGAGI. CDR3 residues: CASSSRDRYYQPQHF. CDR3 DNA sequence: TGTGCCAGCAGTTCCCGGGACAGGTACTATCAGCCCCAGCATTTT.

This clone was detected only once. The V gene is TRBV4-1, the J gene TRBJ2-7, with 10 positions matching TRBD1. Trimming took 4 bases from V and 6 from J; bases not matched to a gene: 12. Germline V CDR1 and CDR2: MGHRA, YSYEKL. This CDR3 is built from 16 residues. CDR3 region: CASSPYVDRGLLEQYF. The CDR3 bases are TGCGCCAGCAGCCCCTATGTTGACAGGGGGCTCCTCGAGCAGTACTTC.

V gene TRBV28 combines with J gene TRBJ2-7; D may be TRBD1 (5 bases). Germline CDR1 and CDR2: MDHEN and SYDVKM. This CDR3 region has 14 residues. V was trimmed by 5 bases and J by 3 bases, leaving 14 bases between them. CDR3 residues: CASSPEDRGYEQYF. The CDR3, as DNA: TGTGCCAGCAGTCCAGAAGACAGAGGCTACGAGCAGTACTTC.

This chain uses TRBV20-1 with TRBJ1-1, with no clear D. This CDR3 spans 13 amino acids. In germline, CDR1 is DFQATT, CDR2 SNEGSKA (reference sequence). V lost 3 bases to trimming and J lost 11 bases, with 19 bases between them. DNA of the CDR3: TGCAGTGCTAGTCGGCCAGAGGAGGCCCGGGCTTTCTTT. Its protein product is CSASRPEEARAFF.

The chain uses TRBV9 and TRBJ1-3; 9 bases match TRBD1. Losses at the gene ends were 4 bases for V and 3 bases for J; bases not matched to a gene: 11. CDR3 size: 17 residues. Germline V CDR1 and CDR2: SGDLS, YYNGEE. The CDR3 loop reads CASSLGTGSSGGNTIYF. In DNA form, the CDR3 reads TGTGCCAGCAGCCTCGGGACAGGGTCATCGGGTGGAAACACCATATATTTT.

V and J are TRBV6-5 and TRBJ1-5; no reliable D call. V was shortened by 9 bases and J by 5 bases, with 20 bases between the two germline ends. The CDR3 totals 15 residues. Germline CDR1 is MNHEY and CDR2 is SVGAGI. Written as DNA, the CDR3 is TGTGCCAGTCTTTTCGGTACGAGAGGTTATCAGCCCCAGCATTTT. It codes for CASLFGTRGYQPQHF.

This clone appeared once. This rearrangement joins TRBV5-1 to TRBJ1-6; D remains ambiguous. Germline CDR1 reads SGHRS; CDR2 reads YFSETQ. The ends were cut back, 1 base at V and 3 bases at J, with 8 bases in the middle. The CDR3 is 15 residues long. This chain's CDR3 is CASSLSRNYNSPLHF. CDR3 nucleotide sequence: TGCGCCAGCAGCTTGTCGAGAAACTATAATTCACCCCTCCACTTT.

The chain couples TRBV21-1 to TRBJ2-2; the listed D gene, TRBD1, was not tested against the DNA. TRBV21-1 is reported as a pseudogene. CDR3 length: 17 amino acids. CDR3: CASSAPARTGPSGELFF. In DNA form, the CDR3 reads TGTGCCAGCAGCGCCCCCGCTCGGACAGGGCCTTCAGGGGAGCTGTTTTTT.